This TCR beta chain emerged from a study of memory CD4+ T cells and cytomegalovirus serostatus. Single viable CD3+CD4+CD8-CD45RO+ cells were sorted as the memory CD4+ T cells. Produced via immunoSEQ multiplex PCR; TCRdb's table is partial and in-frame only. Among 40,000 to 55,000 clones listed, around 78% were seen once. This clonotype was obtained from an adult in good health and CMV-seronegative. The sequencing input was memory CD4+ T cells from blood.

CDR3 region: CASSLGGSSYNEQFF. CDR3 DNA sequence: TGTGCCAGCAGCTTGGGCGGAAGCTCCTACAATGAGCAGTTCTTC. This chain connects TRBV5-4 to TRBJ2-1, with D hard to call. Germline V gives CDR1 SGHNT, CDR2 YYREEE (reference sequence). V was trimmed by 0 bases and J by 0 bases, leaving 7 bases between them. This CDR3 contains 15 residues.